Included here is one T cell receptor (beta chain) sequence, with context. Germline CDR1 and CDR2: LNHDA and SQIVND (reference sequence). Trimming cost V 4 bases and J 6 bases, with 19 bases left between them. This CDR3 comprises 16 residues. The data derive from a study of T cells after somatic rescue of genetic block. The repertoire was sequenced with immunoSEQ multiplex PCR; TCRdb's copy has only in-frame clones and lacks some. The profile covers around 64,000 clones, with roughly 94% appearing a single time and 3% taken by the ten largest. This chain connects TRBV19 to TRBJ1-5, with D hard to call. The specimen sequenced was peripheral blood mononuclear cells (PBMCs). This TCR was sampled from a man aged 35 to 55. The CDR3 spells CASSKTQRASGQPQHF. The CDR3 region has the DNA TGTGCCAGTAGTAAGACCCAGAGGGCATCGGGTCAGCCCCAGCATTTT.